The clone carrying this TCR beta chain was seen ten or more times. Its antigen is not identified. CDR1 is LGHDT and CDR2 is YNNKEL in the germline V gene (reference sequence). The CDR3 runs to 11 residues. Between the trimmed V and J ends, which lost 2 bases and 6 bases, there was a span of 5 bases. The study drew donors from healthy Caucasian individuals in Russia aged roughly 6 to 95. This sample stems from a study of blood T cells in healthy people across ages. General observations from the study: Unknown CMV status may confound age-related changes in expanded clones.

For the second PCR, which ran for 7 to 11 cycles, a sample-barcoded 5' primer and a J-beta primer mix were used. Each sample provided no less than 2.5 million CDR3-containing paired-end reads. TCRdb reprocessed the 5' RACE reads via MiXCR and lists one record per CDR3 protein. The data contain about 1.7 million distinct CDR3 sequences, over 25% of them singletons. Sequencing was carried out using blood. The gene calls are TRBV3-1 and TRBJ2-7; unclear D gene. This clonotype was sampled from a woman aged 25-40 years in good health. This CDR3 is CASSQRGEQYF. In nucleotides, the CDR3 is TGTGCCAGCAGCCAACGAGGCGAGCAGTACTTC.